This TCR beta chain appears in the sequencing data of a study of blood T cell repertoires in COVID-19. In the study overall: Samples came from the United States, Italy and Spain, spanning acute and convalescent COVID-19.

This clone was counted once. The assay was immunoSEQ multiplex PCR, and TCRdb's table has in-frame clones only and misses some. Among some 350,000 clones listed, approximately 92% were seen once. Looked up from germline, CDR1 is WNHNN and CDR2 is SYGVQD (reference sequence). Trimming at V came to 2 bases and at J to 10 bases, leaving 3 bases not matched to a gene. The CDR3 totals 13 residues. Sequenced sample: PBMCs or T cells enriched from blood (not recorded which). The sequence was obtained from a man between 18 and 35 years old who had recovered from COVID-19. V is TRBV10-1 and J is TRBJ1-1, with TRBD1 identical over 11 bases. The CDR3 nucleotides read TGCGCCAGCAGTGAGGGACAGGGGGCCGGAGCTTTCTTT. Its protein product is CASSEGQGAGAFF.